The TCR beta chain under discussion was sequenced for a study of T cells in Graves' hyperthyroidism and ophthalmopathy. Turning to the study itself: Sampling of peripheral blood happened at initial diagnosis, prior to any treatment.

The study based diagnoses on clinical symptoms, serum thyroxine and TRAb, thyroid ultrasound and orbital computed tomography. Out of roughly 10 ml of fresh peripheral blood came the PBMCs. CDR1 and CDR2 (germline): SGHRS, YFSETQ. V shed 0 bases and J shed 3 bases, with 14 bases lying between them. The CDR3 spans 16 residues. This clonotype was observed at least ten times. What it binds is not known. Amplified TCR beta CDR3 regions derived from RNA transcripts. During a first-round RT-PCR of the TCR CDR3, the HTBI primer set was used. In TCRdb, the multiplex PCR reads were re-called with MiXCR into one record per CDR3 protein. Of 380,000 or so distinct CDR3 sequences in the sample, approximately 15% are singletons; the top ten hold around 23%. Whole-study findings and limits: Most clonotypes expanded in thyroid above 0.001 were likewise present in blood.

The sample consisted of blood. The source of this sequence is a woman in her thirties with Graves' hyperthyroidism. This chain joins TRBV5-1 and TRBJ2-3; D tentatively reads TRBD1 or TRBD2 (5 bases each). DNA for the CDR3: TGCGCCAGCAGCTTGGAAGGGAGAGGGGAAACAGATACGCAGTATTTT. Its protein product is CASSLEGRGETDTQYF.